This T cell receptor (beta chain) was captured by sequencing in a study of blood T cell repertoires in COVID-19. Turning to the study itself: Acute and convalescent COVID-19 samples came from the United States, Italy and Spain. PBMCs, B-cell-depleted T cells, or T cells provided the cDNA or gDNA that made up the material.

The CDR3 length is 15 residues. Germline V CDR1 and CDR2: LNHDA, SQIVND (reference sequence). The ends lost 4 bases at V and 4 bases at J; junction bases unmatched: 7. Assay: immunoSEQ multiplex PCR; the TCRdb copy retains only in-frame clones and omits some. The table has 200,000 to 300,000 clones, 75% to 85% seen once; the top ten hold more than 4.5%. Sequenced material: peripheral blood. This sequence joins TRBV19 and TRBJ1-5; 7 bases match TRBD1. This TCR was recovered from a man over 45 with COVID-19, enrolled during active disease. The CDR3: CASSNDRVQNQPQHF. The CDR3 DNA reads as TGTGCCAGTAGTAACGACAGGGTCCAAAATCAGCCCCAGCATTTT.